A selection of T cell receptor beta chains follows, all from one sample in a study of OX40 agonist ivuxolimab in advanced cancers. The method was immunoSEQ multiplex PCR; TCRdb's version includes in-frame clones alone and lacks a portion of them. This table holds about 48,000 clones, 85% to 90% found once. The sequencing used CD4+ or CD8+ T cells sorted from blood, collected in a trial of the OX40 agonist ivuxolimab. The receptors derive from an adult with an advanced solid tumor such as melanoma, head and neck, liver or kidney cancer. Both conserved end residues are part of each CDR3. A D gene is named only where the DNA matches it firmly. A row's size may be missing; if present it is once, few, many or a size class.

abundance	d_gene	len	v_gene	j_gene	CDR3nt	CDR3aa
NA	TRBD1	13	TRBV7-6	TRBJ2-7	TGTGCCAGCAGCCAAACCGGGACAGGCGAGCAGTACTTC	CASSQTGTGEQYF
NA	NA	15	TRBV28	TRBJ1-2	TGTGCCAGCAGTTTAACCTCGACAGTGCCCGTGGGCTACACCTTC	CASSLTSTVPVGYTF
NA	TRBD2	16	TRBV10-2	TRBJ2-1	TGCGCCAGCAGACTCGTCGGGGGGGGGATGGACAATGAGCAGTTCTTC	CASRLVGGGMDNEQFF
NA	NA	13	TRBV9	TRBJ2-1	TGTGCCAGCAGCGTACTCCAGGGGAATGAGCAGTTCTTC	CASSVLQGNEQFF
NA	NA	14	TRBV5-1	TRBJ1-1	TGCGCCAGCAGCTTAGGCAGGCTGGGGACTGAAGCTTTCTTT	CASSLGRLGTEAFF
NA	NA	14	TRBV10-2	TRBJ2-5	TGCGCCAGCAGTGAAACCCTCCGGGTAGAGACCCAGTACTTC	CASSETLRVETQYF
NA	NA	12	TRBV28	TRBJ1-2	TGTGCCAGCAGTTTCGTCAACTGGGGCTACACCTTC	CASSFVNWGYTF
NA	NA	17	TRBV7-9	TRBJ2-3	TGTGCCAGCAGCTTAGACGCTAGGTCCCCCCACACAGATACGCAGTATTTT	CASSLDARSPHTDTQYF
NA	TRBD2	15	TRBV6-5	TRBJ2-7	TGTGCCAGCAGTTACATCAGCGGGGGATTGTACGAGCAGTACTTC	CASSYISGGLYEQYF
NA	NA	15	TRBV9	TRBJ2-2	TGTGCCAGCAGCGTAGCCGGGACAAACACCGGGGAGCTGTTTTTT	CASSVAGTNTGELFF
NA	TRBD2	16	TRBV7-9	TRBJ2-3	TGTGCCAGCAGCCCAGAGCGGGGGCCTCACACAGATACGCAGTATTTT	CASSPERGPHTDTQYF
NA	NA	14	TRBV7-6	TRBJ2-7	TGTGCCAGCAGCCTTGGTGGATATGCGGACGAGCAGTACTTC	CASSLGGYADEQYF
once	TRBD2	13	TRBV4-3	TRBJ2-1	TGCGCCAGCAGCCAAGCCCGGGGGGATGAGCAGTTCTTC	CASSQARGDEQFF
NA	NA	11	TRBV6-1	TRBJ2-3	TGTGCCAGCACTACCACAGATACGCAGTATTTT	CASTTTDTQYF
NA	NA	17	TRBV9	TRBJ2-2	TGTGCCAGCAGCCGCTATAACCTGGCAGGGGAAACCGGGGAGCTGTTTTTT	CASSRYNLAGETGELFF
NA	TRBD2	16	TRBV9	TRBJ2-7	TGTGCCAGCAGCGTAAGCGGGGCTGCACCCATCTACGAGCAGTACTTC	CASSVSGAAPIYEQYF
NA	TRBD2	16	TRBV4-2	TRBJ2-1	TGTGCCAGCAGCCAAGAGACTAGCGGAACCTACAATGAGCAGTTCTTC	CASSQETSGTYNEQFF
NA	NA	16	TRBV5-1	TRBJ2-3	TGCGCCAGCTACTACGACCGGGACTCACTCACAGATACGCAGTATTTT	CASYYDRDSLTDTQYF
once	NA	13	TRBV4-1	TRBJ2-7	TGCGCCAGCAGCCCCTGGCCCCCTGACGAGCAGTACTTC	CASSPWPPDEQYF
few	TRBD1	12	TRBV29-1	TRBJ1-2	TGCACCGCCAAAGAAACAGGGGTCGGCTACACCTTC	CTAKETGVGYTF
few	NA	14	TRBV2	TRBJ2-1	TGTGCCAGCAGTAAGGCCGACGGATGGGGGGAGCAGTTCTTC	CASSKADGWGEQFF
few	TRBD1	17	TRBV28	TRBJ2-6	TGTGCCAGCACCCCTAGGGACAGGGTGTCTGGGGCCAACGTCCTGACTTTC	CASTPRDRVSGANVLTF
NA	NA	16	TRBV6-1	TRBJ1-1	TGTGCCAGCAGTGAATCGGCCGAGACAGCCTACACTGAAGCTTTCTTT	CASSESAETAYTEAFF